The 5 T cell receptor beta chains reported below all come from one sample, sequenced in a study of cytotoxic CD8 clonotypes in ibrutinib-treated CLL. Produced via immunoSEQ multiplex PCR; TCRdb's table is partial and in-frame only. The table records 150,000 or so clones, nearly 90% of them present only once. Material: PBMCs, obtained at disease progression, from a patient treated with ibrutinib. Source of these receptors: a human donor with chronic lymphocytic leukemia.

V is TRBV7-2 and J is TRBJ2-1; a weak D match, TRBD2 (6 bases). Between the trimmed V and J ends, which lost 1 base and 0 bases, there was a span of 7 bases. Germline V gene sequence: CDR1 SGHTA, CDR2 FQGNSA. This CDR3 has 15 amino acids. The CDR3 bases are TGTGCCAGCAGCTTAGACGGGAGCTCCTACAATGAGCAGTTCTTC. It codes for CASSLDGSSYNEQFF.

The rearrangement joins TRBV29-1 to TRBJ2-5; the D gene could be TRBD1 or TRBD2 (5 bases each). The end of the DNA aligns better with TRBJ2-7, so the J call may be wrong. From germline, CDR1 is SQVTM and CDR2 ANQGSEA. CDR3 length: 14 amino acids. CDR3 sequence reads: CSVEVEGMRYEQYF. For the CDR3, the DNA is TGCAGCGTTGAAGTAGAGGGGATGCGGTACGAGCAGTACTTC.

The chain employs TRBV5-4 and TRBJ1-2; 8 nucleotides line up with TRBD1. This CDR3 has 15 amino acids. V trimming: 4 bases; J trimming: 2 bases; junction bases outside the gene matches: 7. Per the germline V gene, CDR1 is SGHNT and CDR2 is YYREEE (reference sequence). The CDR3 loop reads CASSPDRGTNYGYTF. The CDR3 DNA reads TGTGCCAGCAGCCCTGACAGGGGAACGAACTATGGCTACACCTTC.

The V call is TRBV6-1, the J call TRBJ2-1, with D tentatively TRBD2 (5 bases). Trimming pared 6 bases from V and 6 bases from J, leaving 18 bases between. CDR3 length equals 15 residues. CDR1 is MNHNS, CDR2 SASEGT, per germline. The CDR3 loop is CASSPLSGTFNEQFF. Written as DNA, the CDR3 is TGTGCCAGCAGCCCCTTAAGCGGTACCTTCAATGAGCAGTTCTTC.

The chain joins TRBV28 to TRBJ1-1, with 7 bases matching TRBD1. CDR3 size: 13 residues. The germline V gene has CDR1 MDHEN and CDR2 SYDVKM. With V trimmed by 4 bases and J by 5 bases, 4 bases remained unmatched. The CDR3: CASSSPGGTEAFF. The CDR3 DNA reads as TGTGCCAGCAGTTCGCCAGGGGGTACTGAAGCTTTCTTT.